This T cell receptor beta chain was sequenced during a study of naive and memory T cell subsets. Cells stained for CD3, CD4, CD8, CD45RA and CD27 were sorted into four subsets. Study conclusions and caveats: Naive and memory subsets had different power law exponents for TCR abundance.

Both TRBC1 and TRBC2 were covered by a beta constant-region primer of two equimolar oligonucleotides. Four rounds of PCR amplified the ligated cDNA using nested alpha and beta constant-region primers plus SP2. In TCRdb, the UMI-ligation and nested PCR reads were re-called with MiXCR into one record per CDR3 protein. The table has about 120,000 distinct CDR3 sequences, roughly 36% seen once. The length of the CDR3 is 13 residues. Germline V gene lookup returns CDR1 DFQATT and CDR2 SNEGSKA (reference sequence). The germline V and J ends were trimmed by 5 bases and 6 bases, with 15 bases remaining between them. Comments on this clonotype: The antigen remains undetermined.

The sequence came from a human donor in good health. The chain is built from TRBV20-1 and TRBJ2-3; D gene ambiguous. The sequencing sample was made of central memory CD4+ T cells from blood. The CDR3: CSAHRRMGDTQYF. In DNA, the CDR3 is TGCAGTGCTCACAGACGGATGGGGGATACGCAGTATTTT.